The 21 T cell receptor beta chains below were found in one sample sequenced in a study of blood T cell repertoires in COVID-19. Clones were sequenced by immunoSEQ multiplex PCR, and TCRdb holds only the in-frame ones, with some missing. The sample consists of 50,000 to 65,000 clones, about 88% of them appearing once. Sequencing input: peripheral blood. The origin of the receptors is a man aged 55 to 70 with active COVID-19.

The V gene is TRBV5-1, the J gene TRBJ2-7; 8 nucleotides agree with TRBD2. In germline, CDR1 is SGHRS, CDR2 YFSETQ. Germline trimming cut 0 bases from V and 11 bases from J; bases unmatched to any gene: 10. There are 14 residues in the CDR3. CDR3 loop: CASSLESSGPGKYF. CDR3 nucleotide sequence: TGCGCCAGCAGCTTGGAATCTAGCGGGCCCGGGAAGTACTTC.

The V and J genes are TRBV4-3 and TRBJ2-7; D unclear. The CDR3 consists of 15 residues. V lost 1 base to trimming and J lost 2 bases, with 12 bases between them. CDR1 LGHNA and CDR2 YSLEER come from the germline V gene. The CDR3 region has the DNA TGCGCCAGCAGCCAAGTGGGCAGTGCCCCCTACGAGCAGTACTTC. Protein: CASSQVGSAPYEQYF.

CDR3 in DNA: TGTGCCAGCCTTCTACGGGGCAGGGGTGTTGCCGGGGAGCTGTTTTTT. Translation: CASLLRGRGVAGELFF. The chain couples TRBV5-6 to TRBJ2-2, with D perhaps matching TRBD1 (6 bases). V was pared by 7 bases and J by 6 bases, with 22 bases between. The germline gives CDR1 SGHDT, CDR2 YYEEEE. The CDR3 totals 16 residues.

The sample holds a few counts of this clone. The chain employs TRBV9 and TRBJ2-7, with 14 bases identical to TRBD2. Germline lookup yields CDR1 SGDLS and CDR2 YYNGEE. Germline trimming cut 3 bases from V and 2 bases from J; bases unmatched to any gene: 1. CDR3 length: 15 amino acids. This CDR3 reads CASSGGLAGAYEQYF. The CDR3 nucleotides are TGTGCCAGCAGCGGGGGACTAGCGGGAGCCTACGAGCAGTACTTC.

This CDR3 is CASSSKAGTLQETQYF. The DNA for the CDR3 is TGTGCCAGCAGCTCAAAAGCCGGGACTCTCCAAGAGACCCAGTACTTC. The J gene is TRBJ2-5, the V gene TRBV11-1; D perhaps matches TRBD2 (6 bases). V was pared by 4 bases and J by 1 base, with 16 bases between. CDR3 length equals 16 residues. From germline, CDR1 is SGHAT and CDR2 FQDESV (reference sequence).

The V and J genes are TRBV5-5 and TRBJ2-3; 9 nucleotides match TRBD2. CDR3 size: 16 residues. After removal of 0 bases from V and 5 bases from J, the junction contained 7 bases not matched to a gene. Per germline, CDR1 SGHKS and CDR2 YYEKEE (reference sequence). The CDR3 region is CASSLVAGGLGDTQYF. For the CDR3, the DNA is TGTGCCAGCAGCTTGGTTGCGGGAGGGCTCGGAGATACGCAGTATTTT.

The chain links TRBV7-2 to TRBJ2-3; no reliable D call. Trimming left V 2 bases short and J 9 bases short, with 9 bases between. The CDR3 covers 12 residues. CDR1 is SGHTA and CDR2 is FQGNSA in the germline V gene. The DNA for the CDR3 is TGTGCCAGCAGCTTATGGAGTGGAACGCAGTATTTT. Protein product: CASSLWSGTQYF.

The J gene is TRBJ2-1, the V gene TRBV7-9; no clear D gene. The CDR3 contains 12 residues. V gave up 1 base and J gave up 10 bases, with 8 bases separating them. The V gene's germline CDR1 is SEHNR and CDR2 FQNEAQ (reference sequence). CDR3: CASSLVGDEQFF. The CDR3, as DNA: TGTGCCAGCAGCTTAGTCGGAGACGAGCAGTTCTTC.

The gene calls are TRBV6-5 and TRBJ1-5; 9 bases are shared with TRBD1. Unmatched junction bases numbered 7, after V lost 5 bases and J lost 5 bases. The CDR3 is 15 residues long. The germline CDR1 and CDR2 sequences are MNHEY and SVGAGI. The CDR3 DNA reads TGTGCCAGCAGTCTAGAGACAGGGGGTCATCAGCCCCAGCATTTT. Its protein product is CASSLETGGHQPQHF.

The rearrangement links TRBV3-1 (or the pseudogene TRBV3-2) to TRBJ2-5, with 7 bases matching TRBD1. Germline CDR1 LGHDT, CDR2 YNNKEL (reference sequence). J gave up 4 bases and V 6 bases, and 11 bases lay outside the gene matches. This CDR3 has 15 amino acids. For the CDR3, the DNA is TGTGCCAGCAGTGGAAAACAGGGGAAGGCAGAGACCCAGTACTTC. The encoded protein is CASSGKQGKAETQYF.

The CDR3 nucleotides are TGTGCCAGCAGCCCTACCTCTTCCATAGCGGGAGTTGGAGATACGCAGTATTTT. It specifies CASSPTSSIAGVGDTQYF. The chain combines TRBV7-3 with TRBJ2-3, with 9 positions matching TRBD2. V gave up 5 bases and J gave up 5 bases; unmatched junction bases: 17. The CDR3 length is 18 residues. CDR1 and CDR2 (germline): SGHTA, FQGTGA.

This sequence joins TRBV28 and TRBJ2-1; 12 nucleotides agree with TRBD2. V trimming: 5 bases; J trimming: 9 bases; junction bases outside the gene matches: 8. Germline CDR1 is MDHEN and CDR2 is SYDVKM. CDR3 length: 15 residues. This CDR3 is CASSTPSGRAFEQFF. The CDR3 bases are TGTGCCAGCAGTACCCCTAGCGGGAGGGCCTTTGAGCAGTTCTTC.

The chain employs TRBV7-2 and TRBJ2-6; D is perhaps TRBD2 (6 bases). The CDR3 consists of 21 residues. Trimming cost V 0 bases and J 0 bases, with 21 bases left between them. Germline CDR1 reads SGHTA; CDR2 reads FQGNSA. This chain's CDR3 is CASSLASRSGEAPSGANVLTF. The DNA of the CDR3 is TGTGCCAGCAGCTTAGCATCCCGGTCGGGGGAGGCGCCCTCTGGGGCCAACGTCCTGACTTTC.

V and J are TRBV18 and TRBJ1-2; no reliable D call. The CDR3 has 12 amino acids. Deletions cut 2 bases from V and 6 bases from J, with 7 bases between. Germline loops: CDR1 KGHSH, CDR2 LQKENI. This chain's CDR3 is CASSPTGDGYTF. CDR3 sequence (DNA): TGTGCCAGCTCACCAACCGGGGATGGCTACACCTTC.

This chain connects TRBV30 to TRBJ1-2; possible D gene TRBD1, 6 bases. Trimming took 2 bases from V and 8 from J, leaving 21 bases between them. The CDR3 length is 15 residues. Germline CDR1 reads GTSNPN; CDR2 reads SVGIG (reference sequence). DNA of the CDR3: TGTGCCTGGAGTCCCCAGGACAGCGTTACTAACGGCTACACCTTC. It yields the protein CAWSPQDSVTNGYTF.

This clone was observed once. The CDR3 region has the DNA TGTGCCAGTAGTTCCGGGACAGGGAGCTTTGACGAGCAGTACTTC. Amino acids: CASSSGTGSFDEQYF. This chain connects TRBV19 to TRBJ2-7, with 9 bases that match TRBD1. Germline V CDR1 and CDR2: LNHDA, SQIVND (reference sequence). The CDR3 is 15 amino acids. Trimming removed 5 bases from V and 5 bases from J; junction bases left unmatched: 10.

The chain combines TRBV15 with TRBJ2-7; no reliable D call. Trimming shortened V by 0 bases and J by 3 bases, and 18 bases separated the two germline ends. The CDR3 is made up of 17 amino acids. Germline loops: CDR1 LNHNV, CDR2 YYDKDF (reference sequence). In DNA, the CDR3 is TGTGCCACCAGCAGAGATAGCTTTCCGAGGATATTCTACGAGCAGTACTTC. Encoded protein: CATSRDSFPRIFYEQYF.

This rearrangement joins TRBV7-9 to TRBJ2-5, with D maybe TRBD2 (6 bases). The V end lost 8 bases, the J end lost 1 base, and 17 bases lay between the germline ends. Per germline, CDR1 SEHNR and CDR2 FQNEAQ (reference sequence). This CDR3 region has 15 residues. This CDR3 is CASRGRAEFQETQYF. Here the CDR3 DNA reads TGTGCCAGCCGGGGGAGAGCAGAATTCCAAGAGACCCAGTACTTC.

CDR3 bases: TGCGCCAGCAGCACAGGGGACAGGAGCTCTGGGGCCAACGTCCTGACTTTC. This gives the protein CASSTGDRSSGANVLTF. This rearrangement joins TRBV5-1 to TRBJ2-6; TRBD1 agrees at 8 bases. From germline, CDR1 is SGHRS and CDR2 YFSETQ. This CDR3 is 17 amino acids long. Unmatched junction bases numbered 6, after V lost 4 bases and J lost 0 bases.

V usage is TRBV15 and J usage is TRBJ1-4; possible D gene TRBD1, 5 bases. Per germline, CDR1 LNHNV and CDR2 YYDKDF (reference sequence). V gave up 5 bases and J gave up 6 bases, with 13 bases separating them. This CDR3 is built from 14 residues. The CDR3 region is CATSGGGAYEKLFF. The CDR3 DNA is TGTGCCACCAGCGGGGGAGGGGCTTATGAAAAACTGTTTTTT.

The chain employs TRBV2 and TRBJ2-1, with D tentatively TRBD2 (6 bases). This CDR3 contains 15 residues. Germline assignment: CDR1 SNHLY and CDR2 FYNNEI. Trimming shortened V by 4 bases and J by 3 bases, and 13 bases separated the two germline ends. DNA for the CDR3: TGTGCCAGCAGTGGAGGCGCGGGACTCTACAATGAGCAGTTCTTC. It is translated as CASSGGAGLYNEQFF.